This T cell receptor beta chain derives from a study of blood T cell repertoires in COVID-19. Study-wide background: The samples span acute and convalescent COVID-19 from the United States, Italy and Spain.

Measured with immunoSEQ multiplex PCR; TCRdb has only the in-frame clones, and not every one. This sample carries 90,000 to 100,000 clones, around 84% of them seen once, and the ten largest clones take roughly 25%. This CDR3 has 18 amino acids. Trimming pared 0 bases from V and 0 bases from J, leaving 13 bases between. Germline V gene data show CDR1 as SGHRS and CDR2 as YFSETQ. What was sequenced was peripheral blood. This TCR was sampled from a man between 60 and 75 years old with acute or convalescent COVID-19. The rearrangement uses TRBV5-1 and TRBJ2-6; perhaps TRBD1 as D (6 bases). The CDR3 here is CASSLAGTFGSGANVLTF. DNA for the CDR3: TGCGCCAGCAGCTTGGCGGGGACATTCGGCTCTGGGGCCAACGTCCTGACTTTC.